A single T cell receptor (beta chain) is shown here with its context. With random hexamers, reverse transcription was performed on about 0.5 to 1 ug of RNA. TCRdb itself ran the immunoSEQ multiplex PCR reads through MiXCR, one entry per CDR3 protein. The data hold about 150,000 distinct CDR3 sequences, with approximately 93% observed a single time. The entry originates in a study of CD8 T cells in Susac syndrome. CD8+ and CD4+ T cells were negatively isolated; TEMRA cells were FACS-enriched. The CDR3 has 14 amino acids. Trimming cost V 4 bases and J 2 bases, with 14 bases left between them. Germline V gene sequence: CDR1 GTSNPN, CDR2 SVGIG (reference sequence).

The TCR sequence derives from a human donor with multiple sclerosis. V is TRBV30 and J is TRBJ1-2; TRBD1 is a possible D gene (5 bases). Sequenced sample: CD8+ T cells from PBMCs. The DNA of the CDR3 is TGTGCCTGGAATCTCCGGGACTACAACTATGGCTACACCTTC. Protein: CAWNLRDYNYGYTF.